These 18 T cell receptor beta chains came from one sample sequenced in a study of shared clonotypes between healthy human individuals. Assay: immunoSEQ multiplex PCR; the TCRdb copy retains only in-frame clones and omits some. The table includes about a million clones, roughly 80% detected once. The sequenced sample consisted of memory CD4+ T cells from PBMCs. Subset meaning: CD45RA-negative fraction. Receptor source: a man younger than 35 in good health. Some clones in this sample may be carry-over from other donors' samples.

This clone was seen a few times. This chain connects TRBV5-1 to TRBJ1-2, with D unresolved. This CDR3 is built from 13 residues. The ends were cut back, 4 bases at V and 1 base at J, with 8 bases in the middle. The V gene's germline CDR1 is SGHRS and CDR2 YFSETQ. The CDR3 bases are TGCGCCAGCAGCGCCCAGGTTAACTATGGCTACACCTTC. Translating gives CASSAQVNYGYTF.

In this sample, this clone turned up a few times. This chain links TRBV2 with TRBJ1-2; 8 bases are a match to TRBD1. The CDR3 contains 17 residues. CDR1 is SNHLY, CDR2 FYNNEI, per germline. With V trimmed by 3 bases and J by 7 bases, 16 bases remained unmatched. CDR3 DNA: TGTGCCAGCAGTGACCCGGCCGCTTACGGACAGGGAACTGGCTACACCTTC. This codes for CASSDPAAYGQGTGYTF.

The chain combines TRBV28 with TRBJ1-1, with TRBD1 matching over 10 bases. Losses at the gene ends were 4 bases for V and 6 bases for J; bases not matched to a gene: 8. Germline lookup yields CDR1 MDHEN and CDR2 SYDVKM. This CDR3 has 15 amino acids. CDR3 nucleotide sequence: TGTGCCAGCAGTTATCGGGACAGGGGAAGGCCTGAAGCTTTCTTT. Its protein is CASSYRDRGRPEAFF.

The chain has TRBV28 and TRBJ2-7; D gene unclear. CDR1 is MDHEN, CDR2 SYDVKM, per germline. This CDR3 has 14 amino acids. Trimming removed 3 bases from V and 2 bases from J, with 11 bases in between. The CDR3 region is CASSFLFQTYEQYF. In DNA, the CDR3 is TGTGCCAGCAGTTTTCTCTTTCAGACCTACGAGCAGTACTTC. Full variable domain (rest looked up from reference TRBV28 and TRBJ2-7): DVKVTQSSRYLVKRTGEKVFLECVQDMDHENMFWYRQDPGLGLRLIYFSYDVKMKEKGDIPEGYSVSREKKERFSLILESASTNQTSMYLCASSFLFQTYEQYFGPGTRLTVT.

J is TRBJ2-7 and V is TRBV5-5; TRBD2 matches at 10 bases. CDR1 and CDR2 from the germline V gene are SGHKS and YYEKEE (reference sequence). V lost 1 base to trimming and J lost 6 bases; unmatched junction nucleotides: 7. The CDR3 extends over 15 amino acids. This CDR3 is CASSLMASGSLEQYF. The CDR3 region has the DNA TGTGCCAGCAGCTTGATGGCTAGCGGGAGCCTCGAGCAGTACTTC.

The chain couples TRBV5-1 to TRBJ2-1; 7 nucleotides align to TRBD1. Germline CDR1 SGHRS, CDR2 YFSETQ. V dropped 4 bases and J dropped 2; count of bases not matched to a gene: 9. The CDR3 loop spans 16 amino acids. DNA for the CDR3: TGCGCCAGCAGCCCCTTCGGGACAGACACCTACAATGAGCAGTTCTTC. It codes for CASSPFGTDTYNEQFF.

This chain uses TRBV6-1 with TRBJ1-2; D is unclear. Germline V gene lookup returns CDR1 MNHNS and CDR2 SASEGT. The CDR3 is made up of 14 amino acids. V was pared by 1 base and J by 5 bases, with 11 bases between. CDR3 DNA: TGTGCCAGCAGTGAAGACCTTAGAGGGTATGGCTACACCTTC. Amino acids: CASSEDLRGYGYTF.

V gene TRBV29-1 combines with J gene TRBJ2-2, with D tentatively TRBD2 (7 bases). The CDR3 sequence is 14 residues long. The V gene lost 5 bases and the J gene lost 3 bases, with 13 bases spanning the gap. Germline V gene lookup returns CDR1 SQVTM and CDR2 ANQGSEA. CDR3 sequence reads: CSVRGALDTGELFF. Written as DNA, the CDR3 is TGCAGCGTTCGGGGGGCCCTGGACACCGGGGAGCTGTTTTTT.

This chain uses TRBV28 with TRBJ1-5, with 7 bases matching TRBD1. The J segment lost 7 bases and the V segment lost 6 bases, leaving 9 bases of the junction unmatched. The CDR3 loop spans 14 amino acids. Germline CDR1 reads MDHEN; CDR2 reads SYDVKM. CDR3 loop: CASSPDRRRQPQHF. The CDR3 region has the DNA TGTGCCAGCAGCCCGGACAGGCGTAGGCAGCCCCAGCATTTT. The whole variable domain, remainder taken from reference TRBV28 and TRBJ1-5, is DVKVTQSSRYLVKRTGEKVFLECVQDMDHENMFWYRQDPGLGLRLIYFSYDVKMKEKGDIPEGYSVSREKKERFSLILESASTNQTSMYLCASSPDRRRQPQHFGDGTRLSIL.

V is TRBV5-4 and J is TRBJ2-7; D is unresolved. This CDR3 is 11 amino acids long. V was clipped by 1 base and J by 5 bases, with 4 bases between them. Germline V gene sequence: CDR1 SGHNT, CDR2 YYREEE (reference sequence). CDR3 sequence: CASSLFNEQYF. The CDR3 region has the DNA TGTGCCAGCAGCTTGTTTAACGAGCAGTACTTC.

The J gene is TRBJ2-5, the V gene TRBV5-8; weak D call: TRBD2 (7 bases). The CDR3 has 15 residues. CDR1 is SGHTS and CDR2 is YDEGEE in the germline V gene. V was shortened by 4 bases and J by 5 bases, with 18 bases between the two germline ends. CDR3 sequence reads: CASSGFWGGGETQYF. The DNA for the CDR3 is TGTGCCAGCAGCGGATTTTGGGGGGGCGGTGAGACCCAGTACTTC.

V gene TRBV12-5 combines with J gene TRBJ1-2; the D is unclear. This CDR3 contains 13 residues. The V and J ends lost 6 bases and 0 bases respectively, with 8 bases between them. CDR1 is LGHNT and CDR2 is FRNRAP in the germline V gene. DNA of the CDR3: TGTGCTAGTGGCGGCGCCGCTAACTATGGCTACACCTTC. This encodes CASGGAANYGYTF.

The chain recombines TRBV15 with TRBJ1-5; 8 bases are shared with TRBD1. Germline CDR1 LNHNV, CDR2 YYDKDF (reference sequence). The CDR3 loop spans 17 amino acids. The V segment lost 2 bases and the J segment 3 bases; nucleotides outside the gene matches: 9. The CDR3 sequence: CATSRRRTGTINQPQHF. In nucleotides, the CDR3 is TGTGCCACCAGCAGACGAAGGACAGGGACCATCAATCAGCCCCAGCATTTT.

This clone was detected only a few times. The V gene is TRBV2, the J gene TRBJ2-7; tentative D call: TRBD1 (5 bases). V lost 5 bases, J lost 1 base, and 9 bases lay in between. CDR3 length equals 13 residues. The germline gives CDR1 SNHLY, CDR2 FYNNEI. The CDR3: CASSSDTSYEQYF. The DNA of the CDR3 is TGTGCCAGCAGTTCGGACACATCCTACGAGCAGTACTTC.

The chain recombines TRBV13 with TRBJ1-6; 8 positions match TRBD1. V lost 7 bases and J lost 10; bases outside the gene matches: 6. This CDR3 region has 13 residues. Germline-derived CDR1 and CDR2 are PRHDT and FYEKMQ (reference sequence). The CDR3 DNA is TGTGCCAGCACCAGACAGGGGAGCTCACCCCTCCACTTT. It is translated as CASTRQGSSPLHF.

This clone turned up a few times. This chain links TRBV20-1 with TRBJ1-2; no definite D call. The CDR3 is made up of 9 amino acids. Germline V gene data show CDR1 as DFQATT and CDR2 as SNEGSKA (reference sequence). Here the CDR3 reads CREAEDYTF. CDR3 coding DNA: TGCAGGGAAGCGGAGGACTACACCTTC.

Remarks on this clone: Just one base apart from a much larger clone, this may be a read error. The chain has TRBV7-2 and TRBJ2-5; D unresolved. The CDR3 covers 11 residues. Per germline, CDR1 SGHTA and CDR2 FQGNSA. The germline V and J ends were trimmed by 4 bases and 0 bases, with 0 bases remaining between them. CDR3 residues: CASSYQETQYF. CDR3 DNA: TGTGCCAGCAGCTACCAAGAGACCCAGTACTTC.

The chain joins TRBV29-1 to TRBJ2-1; 9 positions agree with TRBD1. After removal of 2 bases from V and 8 bases from J, the junction contained 1 base not matched to a gene. Germline V gene sequence: CDR1 SQVTM, CDR2 ANQGSEA. This CDR3 region has 12 residues. CDR3 residues: CSVETGGDEQFF. The CDR3 nucleotides read TGCAGCGTTGAAACAGGGGGCGATGAGCAGTTCTTC.